This is a list of T cell receptor beta chains from one sample in a study of vaccination effects on CD4 cells after COVID-19. Using immunoSEQ multiplex PCR, the repertoire was profiled, and TCRdb retains in-frame clones only, with some absent. The sample includes under 85,000 clones, roughly 80% of them seen just once. Their antigen targets remain unknown. Sequencing was performed on CD4+ T cells from PBMCs cultured with HCoV-229E spike peptides, taken before COVID-19 vaccination. Every receptor here comes from a human donor who received a COVID-19 vaccine. The CDR3 runs from the conserved cysteine through the conserved F or W. D genes are given only for firm matches. Clone size, where shown, is once, few, many, or a class for clones that have expanded.

- TRBJ1-4 TRBV5-1 - CASSLTTTNEKLFF TGCGCCAGCAGCTTGACCACAACTAATGAAAAACTGTTTTTT
- TRBJ1-2 TRBV28 - CASSPTDSELYGYTF TGTGCCAGCAGCCCGACAGACAGCGAACTCTATGGCTACACCTTC
- TRBJ1-3 TRBV30 - CAWSLGVGNTIYF TGTGCCTGGAGTCTAGGGGTTGGAAACACCATATATTTT
- TRBJ1-2 TRBV4-1 once CASSQAGGGHYGYTF TGCGCCAGCAGCCAAGCCGGGGGGGGCCATTATGGCTACACCTTC
- TRBJ1-1 TRBV7-9 - CASGLQGGTEAFF TGTGCCAGCGGTCTACAGGGAGGCACTGAAGCTTTCTTT
TRBD1 TRBJ1-1 TRBV18 few CASSQGQGPSPAFF TGTGCCAGCTCGCAGGGACAGGGCCCGAGTCCGGCTTTCTTT
- TRBJ1-1 TRBV19 - CATKGGGTEAFF TGTGCCACCAAGGGGGGGGGAACTGAAGCTTTCTTT
TRBD1 TRBJ2-2 TRBV5-8 few CASSPTGTGRTGELFF TGTGCCAGCAGCCCAACCGGGACAGGGAGAACCGGGGAGCTGTTTTTT
- TRBJ2-1 TRBV3-1/TRBV3-2 - CASSQRTEANEQFF TGTGCCAGCAGCCAAAGGACGGAGGCGAATGAGCAGTTCTTC
TRBD1 TRBJ1-1 TRBV2 - CASSVTGGLGTEAFF TGTGCCAGCAGCGTGACAGGGGGCCTGGGTACTGAAGCTTTCTTT
- TRBJ1-4 TRBV5-4 - CASSLDLGEKLFF TGTGCCAGCAGCCTCGACCTGGGTGAAAAACTGTTTTTT
- TRBJ2-5 TRBV7-2 - CASSLGIGSDSKYF TGTGCCAGCAGCTTAGGAATAGGTTCGGACTCCAAATACTTC
TRBD2 TRBJ2-1 TRBV5-1 - CASRVPGGEQFF TGCGCCAGCAGGGTCCCGGGAGGTGAGCAGTTCTTC
- TRBJ1-4 TRBV6-4 - CARNPGREKLFF TGTGCCCGAAACCCGGGACGTGAAAAACTGTTTTTT
TRBD2 TRBJ2-1 TRBV27 - CASSLTGLAGASPNNEQFF TGTGCCAGCAGTTTAACGGGACTAGCGGGGGCTTCCCCGAACAATGAGCAGTTCTTC
- TRBJ1-2 TRBV11-2 - CASSLYGDGYTF TGTGCCAGCAGCTTATACGGGGATGGCTACACCTTC
TRBD1 TRBJ1-2 TRBV10-2 - CASSGTGTYGYTF TGCGCCAGCAGTGGGACAGGGACTTATGGCTACACCTTC
- TRBJ2-5 TRBV14 - CASSPGQTQYF TGTGCCAGCAGTCCAGGGCAGACCCAGTACTTC
- TRBJ1-5 TRBV3-1/TRBV3-2 - CASQPREIGGDQPQHF TGTGCCAGCCAGCCGCGGGAAATAGGGGGGGATCAGCCCCAGCATTTT
TRBD2 TRBJ2-5 TRBV7-2 - CASSLGLSGETQYF TGTGCCAGCAGCTTAGGGCTTAGCGGGGAGACCCAGTACTTC
- TRBJ2-5 TRBV9 - CASSPTGTTPQAQYF TGTGCCAGCAGCCCTACCGGGACCACCCCACAGGCCCAGTACTTC
TRBD1 TRBJ2-5 TRBV7-7 - CASSSNLGGEETQYF TGTGCCAGCAGCTCAAACCTAGGGGGCGAAGAGACCCAGTACTTC
- TRBJ1-4 TRBV7-9 - CASSLDWDEKLFF TGTGCCAGCAGCTTAGATTGGGATGAAAAACTGTTTTTT
TRBD1 TRBJ1-4 TRBV19 - CASSIGGTGGEKLFF TGTGCCAGTAGTATTGGAGGGACAGGAGGTGAAAAACTGTTTTTT
TRBD2 TRBJ2-1 TRBV28 - CASSLVPGGQYEQFF TGTGCCAGCAGTTTAGTCCCGGGGGGGCAATATGAGCAGTTCTTC
TRBD1 TRBJ1-1 TRBV19 - CASSTTQGAVTEAFF TGTGCCAGTAGTACCACACAGGGGGCTGTCACTGAAGCTTTCTTT
- TRBJ1-3 TRBV10-3 - CAISGSGVSGNTIYF TGTGCCATCAGTGGGTCGGGGGTCTCTGGAAACACCATATATTTT
- TRBJ1-2 TRBV18 - CASSPNGPLYGYTF TGTGCCAGCTCACCAAATGGCCCTCTCTATGGCTACACCTTC
TRBD1 TRBJ1-2 TRBV5-4 few CASRPGGNYGYTF TGTGCCAGCAGGCCAGGGGGGAACTATGGCTACACCTTC
- TRBJ1-1 TRBV24-1 few CATSDPRGPGTEAFF TGTGCCACCAGTGACCCCCGGGGGCCCGGCACTGAAGCTTTCTTT
- TRBJ2-2 TRBV5-1 - CASSLIPSNTGELFF TGCGCCAGCAGCTTGATCCCTTCGAACACCGGGGAGCTGTTTTTT
- TRBJ2-3 TRBV2 - CASSEDRSVDTQYF TGTGCCAGCAGTGAAGATCGGAGCGTAGATACGCAGTATTTT
- TRBJ2-3 TRBV24-1 - CATSEWGGGTDTQYF TGTGCCACCAGTGAATGGGGCGGGGGCACAGATACGCAGTATTTT
- TRBJ1-2 TRBV2 - CASRDQDLYGYTF TGTGCCAGCCGGGACCAAGACCTCTATGGCTACACCTTC
- TRBJ1-1 TRBV12-3/TRBV12-4 few CASSSTENTEAFF TGTGCCAGCAGTTCAACAGAGAACACTGAAGCTTTCTTT
- TRBJ2-6 TRBV29-1 - CSAGRPGANVLTF TGCAGCGCCGGACGGCCTGGGGCCAACGTCCTGACTTTC
TRBD1 TRBJ1-4 TRBV18 - CASSPEGAPSEKLFF TGTGCCAGCTCACCAGAGGGGGCCCCGTCGGAAAAACTGTTTTTT
- TRBJ1-2 TRBV5-1 - CASSTDSQGSGYGYTF TGCGCCAGCAGCACGGACAGTCAAGGAAGTGGCTATGGCTACACCTTC
TRBD1 TRBJ2-3 TRBV9 - CASSVNTGDSTQYF TGTGCCAGCAGCGTAAATACAGGGGATAGTACGCAGTATTTT
- TRBJ2-5 TRBV10-1 once CASSESAGVRETQYF TGCGCCAGCAGTGAGTCGGCAGGGGTGAGGGAGACCCAGTACTTC
- TRBJ2-5 TRBV24-1 - CATSDTSGYQETQYF TGTGCCACCAGTGATACGTCAGGGTACCAAGAGACCCAGTACTTC
- TRBJ1-2 TRBV4-3 - CASSQEQARHYGYTF TGCGCCAGCAGCCAAGAACAAGCGAGACACTATGGCTACACCTTC
- TRBJ1-4 TRBV2 - CASSQLQGTNEKLFF TGTGCCAGCAGCCAACTACAGGGAACTAATGAAAAACTGTTTTTT
- TRBJ1-4 TRBV27 - CASSLLWGDEKLFF TGTGCCAGCAGTTTATTATGGGGTGATGAAAAACTGTTTTTT
- TRBJ1-4 TRBV6-5 - CASSYGQIGEKLFF TGTGCCAGCAGTTACGGGCAGATTGGCGAAAAACTGTTTTTT
- TRBJ2-5 TRBV19 - CASSTPARGFHETQYF TGTGCCAGTAGTACACCCGCGAGGGGATTTCACGAGACCCAGTACTTC
- TRBJ2-5 TRBV25-1 - CASADPGTPQETQYF TGTGCCAGCGCCGACCCCGGGACACCACAAGAGACCCAGTACTTC
- TRBJ1-3 TRBV19 - CASSMDRVTSGNTIYF TGTGCCAGTAGTATGGACCGCGTCACCTCTGGAAACACCATATATTTT
TRBD1 TRBJ2-1 TRBV7-8 - CASSFGDRGSKFF TGTGCCAGCAGCTTCGGAGACAGGGGGAGCAAGTTCTTC
- TRBJ2-1 TRBV15 - CATSRDPQGYEQFF TGTGCCACCAGCAGAGACCCACAGGGTTATGAGCAGTTCTTC
- TRBJ2-5 TRBV9 - CASSVYGGQGTQYF TGTGCCAGCAGCGTTTACGGGGGGCAAGGGACCCAGTACTTC
TRBD1 TRBJ1-1 TRBV9 - CASSTRGVTEAFF TGTGCCAGCAGTACCAGGGGGGTCACTGAAGCTTTCTTT
- TRBJ2-5 TRBV2 - CASSEGHQETQYF TGTGCCAGCAGTGAAGGGCATCAAGAGACCCAGTACTTC